Sequencing of this TCR beta chain was carried out in a study of prognosis after radiotherapy for stage I lung cancer. Study information: Tumor types were squamous cell carcinoma in seven patients, adenocarcinoma in 11 to 13. After radiotherapy, distant metastases appeared in a handful of patients at a median of approximately 7 months, and 15 patients showed no significant progression.

Free of prior chemotherapy, radiotherapy and other malignancies, all of the patients were also node-negative on CT and PET/CT. Multiplex PCR, run in two rounds, amplified TCR beta CDR3 from genomic DNA. During first-round PCR, primers specific to each TRBV and TRBJ gene were used. TCRdb reprocessed the multiplex PCR reads via MiXCR and lists one record per CDR3 protein. This table has about 35,000 distinct CDR3 sequences, about 32% appearing once. V lost 3 bases, J lost 1 base, and 13 bases lay in between. Germline CDR1 reads DFQATT; CDR2 reads SNEGSKA (reference sequence). This CDR3 comprises 15 residues. This clonotype was recorded at least ten times.

The chain joins TRBV20-1 to TRBJ1-5; weak D call: TRBD1 (6 bases). The sequence came from a donor aged 50 or older with non-small cell lung cancer. Source: PBMCs, taken before or after stereotactic body radiation therapy (not recorded which). In DNA form, the CDR3 reads TGCAGTGCTAGGGGACAAAGTGTAAGCAATCAGCCCCAGCATTTT. This sequence encodes CSARGQSVSNQPQHF.